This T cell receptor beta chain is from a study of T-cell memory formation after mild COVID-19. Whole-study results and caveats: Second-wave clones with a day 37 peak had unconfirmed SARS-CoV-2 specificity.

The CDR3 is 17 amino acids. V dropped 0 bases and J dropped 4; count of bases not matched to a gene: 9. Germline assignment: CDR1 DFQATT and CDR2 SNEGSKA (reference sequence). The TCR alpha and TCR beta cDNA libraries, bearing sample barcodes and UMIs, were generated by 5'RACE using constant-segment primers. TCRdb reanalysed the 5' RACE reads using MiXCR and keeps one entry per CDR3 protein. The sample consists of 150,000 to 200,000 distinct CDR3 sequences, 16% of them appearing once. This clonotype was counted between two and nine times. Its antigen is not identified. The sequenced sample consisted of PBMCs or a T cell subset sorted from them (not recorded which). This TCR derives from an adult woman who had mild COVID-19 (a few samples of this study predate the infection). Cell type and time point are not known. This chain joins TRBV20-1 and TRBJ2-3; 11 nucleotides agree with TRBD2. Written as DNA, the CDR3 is TGCAGTGCTAGAGATTTGGCTAGCGGGAGGCTCGCAGATACGCAGTATTTT. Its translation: CSARDLASGRLADTQYF.